This T cell receptor beta chain was captured in a study of shared clonotypes between healthy human individuals. The CDR3 loop spans 15 amino acids. Germline CDR1 is SGHDT and CDR2 is YYEEEE. V was trimmed by 1 base and J by 8 bases, leaving 16 bases between them. Using immunoSEQ multiplex PCR, the repertoire was profiled, and TCRdb retains in-frame clones only, with some absent. This table has approximately 1.5 million clones, 95% to 99% appearing once. Donation came from healthy HIV-negative adults that had no recent acute infections or vaccinations. In the CD4+ fraction, cells were divided into CD45RA+ naive and CD45RA-negative memory subsets.

The receptor comes from a man aged 25 to 40 in good health. What was sequenced was naive CD4+ T cells sorted from blood. The sample's subset: CD45RA+ positively selected. The chain carries TRBV5-6 and TRBJ2-4; tentatively, D is TRBD1 or TRBD2 (7 bases each). Here the CDR3 DNA reads TGTGCCAGCAGCTTGTACGTGACAGGGAGGGACATTCAGTACTTC. It translates to CASSLYVTGRDIQYF. Drawing the rest from reference TRBV5-6 and TRBJ2-4, the complete variable domain is DAGVTQSPTHLIKTRGQQVTLRCSPKSGHDTVSWYQQALGQGPQFIFQYYEEEERQRGNFPDRFSGHQFPNYSSELNVNALLLGDSALYLCASSLYVTGRDIQYFGAGTRLSVL.